This T cell receptor (beta chain) originates from a study of T cells in Graves' hyperthyroidism and ophthalmopathy. Points from the study as a whole: For ophthalmopathy, model prediction preceded onset by a median about 6.2 months. Most expanded thyroid clonotypes above 0.001 recurred in blood.

The CDR3 totals 13 residues. V was trimmed by 2 bases and J by 5 bases, leaving 11 bases between them. Looked up from germline, CDR1 is SGHRS and CDR2 is YFSETQ. A 10 ml volume of fresh peripheral blood provided the PBMCs. This clonotype has at least ten counts. Its target is unknown. RNA transcripts were the template for amplifying TCR beta CDR3 regions. The HTBI primer set was used in a first-round RT-PCR of the TCR CDR3. Via MiXCR, TCRdb re-called the multiplex PCR reads, giving one row per CDR3 protein. The profile covers some 250,000 distinct CDR3 sequences, with just over 14% appearing a single time and 13% taken by the ten largest.

The chain has TRBV5-1 and TRBJ2-7; maybe TRBD1 (6 bases). Sequenced input: blood. The source of this sequence is a woman aged 40 to 50 with Graves' hyperthyroidism that later progressed to Graves' ophthalmopathy. The CDR3 loop reads CASSFHRVDEQYF. The CDR3 coding sequence is TGCGCCAGCAGCTTCCACAGGGTGGACGAGCAGTACTTC.